The 16 T cell receptor beta chains below all came from one sample that was sequenced in a study of T cell changes during pregnancy in multiple sclerosis (dated by TCRdb to 2018 to 2020). Libraries were built with the immunoSEQ multiplex PCR assay. The table comes from immuneACCESS by way of TCRdb, which keeps in-frame sequences with V and J called. Part of the clones is missing from these tables; in studies checked, under half for an unresolved V gene and the rest for unknown reasons. For this sample there are roughly 100,000 clones; around nine tenths appear just once. The ten largest clonotypes hold roughly 0.93% of the sample. Material: peripheral blood, obtained after pregnancy. These receptors all stem from a female donor with multiple sclerosis, enrolled in a pregnancy study.

A remark on this clone: At one of its ends the junction is not consistent with the germline gene, which may arise from a read error. The chain joins TRBV5-4 to TRBJ2-3, with 7 bases fitting TRBD2. The CDR3 sequence is 14 residues long. Germline CDR1 reads SGHNT; CDR2 reads YYREEE (reference sequence). The CDR3 DNA reads as TGTGCCAGCAACTTGGGGACTAACACAGATACGCAGTATTTT. It specifies CASNLGTNTDTQYF.

The V gene is TRBV19, the J gene TRBJ2-1; the match to TRBD2 covers 9 bases. The V and J ends lost 3 bases and 8 bases, in that order; junction bases with no gene match: 8. Per the germline V gene, CDR1 is LNHDA and CDR2 is SQIVND (reference sequence). This CDR3 is built from 15 residues. CDR3 region: CASSIPGLAKDEQFF. In nucleotides, the CDR3 is TGTGCCAGTAGTATCCCGGGACTAGCTAAGGATGAGCAGTTCTTC.

CDR3 residues: CASSEVLLAGVQETQYF. DNA for the CDR3: TGTGCCAGCAGTGAAGTTTTACTAGCGGGGGTACAAGAGACCCAGTACTTC. The rearrangement joins TRBV2 to TRBJ2-5; 11 nucleotides line up with TRBD2. The CDR3 has 17 residues. V was clipped by 1 base and J by 2 bases; unmatched bases: 6. Per the germline V gene, CDR1 is SNHLY and CDR2 is FYNNEI.

The genes are TRBV2 and TRBJ1-1; D is unclear. CDR3 length: 14 residues. Germline lookup yields CDR1 SNHLY and CDR2 FYNNEI. Trimming took 6 bases from V and 2 from J, leaving 13 bases between them. CDR3 sequence reads: CASSRRERNTEAFF. For the CDR3, the DNA is TGTGCCAGCAGCCGCCGGGAGAGAAACACTGAAGCTTTCTTT.

The V call is TRBV9, the J call TRBJ2-7; D perhaps matches TRBD1 (6 bases). The CDR3 has 15 residues. V was cut by 0 bases and J by 7 bases, with 17 bases left in between. CDR1 is SGDLS, CDR2 YYNGEE, per germline. CDR3 loop: CASSVVGAPLGEQYF. CDR3 DNA sequence: TGTGCCAGCAGCGTAGTGGGGGCCCCTCTGGGAGAGCAGTACTTC. The variable domain in full, completed from reference TRBV9 and TRBJ2-7, reads DSGVTQTPKHLITATGQRVTLRCSPRSGDLSVYWYQQSLDQGLQFLIQYYNGEERAKGNILERFSAQQFPDLHSELNLSSLELGDSALYFCASSVVGAPLGEQYFGPGTRLTVT.

CDR3 DNA sequence: TGTGCCAGCAGCGTGGACGGGTGGGAGCAGTACTTC. Its translation: CASSVDGWEQYF. The chain has TRBV5-4 and TRBJ2-7, with D hard to call. CDR3 size: 12 residues. Germline V gene data show CDR1 as SGHNT and CDR2 as YYREEE (reference sequence). Trimming stripped 4 bases from V and 7 bases from J, with 12 bases between.

This chain joins TRBV9 and TRBJ2-5, with D unclear. Germline loops: CDR1 SGDLS, CDR2 YYNGEE. The germline V and J ends were trimmed by 0 bases and 4 bases, with 4 bases remaining between them. CDR3 length: 12 amino acids. The CDR3 loop is CASSVGAETQYF. The CDR3 bases are TGTGCCAGCAGCGTAGGGGCAGAGACCCAGTACTTC. The variable domain in full, with the rest retrieved from reference TRBV9 and TRBJ2-5, is DSGVTQTPKHLITATGQRVTLRCSPRSGDLSVYWYQQSLDQGLQFLIQYYNGEERAKGNILERFSAQQFPDLHSELNLSSLELGDSALYFCASSVGAETQYFGPGTRLLVL.

CDR3 nucleotide sequence: TGTGCCAGCAGTTACTCCCGGAAGGGAGCTAACTATGGCTACACCTTC. It yields the protein CASSYSRKGANYGYTF. The chain links TRBV6-5 to TRBJ1-2; D unresolved. The V end lost 0 bases, the J end lost 0 bases, and 11 bases lay between the germline ends. This CDR3 contains 16 residues. CDR1 and CDR2 from the germline V gene are MNHEY and SVGAGI.

The rearrangement joins TRBV5-1 to TRBJ1-3; D unresolved. V dropped 0 bases and J dropped 0 bases, with 13 bases sitting between them. Germline V gene data show CDR1 as SGHRS and CDR2 as YFSETQ. The CDR3 covers 17 residues. CDR3 region: CASSLVSSTFSGNTIYF. The CDR3 DNA is TGCGCCAGCAGCTTGGTATCAAGTACATTCTCTGGAAACACCATATATTTT.

Only one count was recorded for this clone. The rearrangement uses TRBV10-3 and TRBJ1-1; 9 bases align to TRBD1. The V and J ends lost 4 bases and 4 bases, in that order; junction bases with no gene match: 4. Per germline, CDR1 ENHRY and CDR2 SYGVKD. The CDR3 extends over 14 amino acids. The CDR3 sequence is CAISGQGGTTEAFF. As DNA, the CDR3 is TGTGCCATCAGTGGACAGGGGGGTACCACTGAAGCTTTCTTT.

This clone was counted once. The chain uses TRBV18 and TRBJ1-3; D ambiguous. Trimming pared 2 bases from V and 1 base from J, leaving 12 bases between. The CDR3 has 16 amino acids. In germline, CDR1 is KGHSH, CDR2 LQKENI. CDR3 in amino acids: CASSPNNPSSGNTIYF. CDR3 in DNA: TGTGCCAGCTCACCAAACAACCCCTCTTCTGGAAACACCATATATTTT. Complete variable domain (other parts from reference TRBV18 and TRBJ1-3): NAGVMQNPRHLVRRRGQEARLRCSPMKGHSHVYWYRQLPEEGLKFMVYLQKENIIDESGMPKERFSAEFPKEGPSILRIQQVVRGDSAAYFCASSPNNPSSGNTIYFGEGSWLTVV.

The chain joins TRBV7-2 to TRBJ2-2, with D possibly TRBD2 on 5 matching bases. CDR3 length: 17 residues. The germline V gene encodes CDR1 SGHTA and CDR2 FQGNSA. V was trimmed by 1 base and J by 5 bases, leaving 17 bases between them. This CDR3 is CASSLGTVGLRTGELFF. For the CDR3, the DNA is TGTGCCAGCAGCTTAGGGACTGTGGGTCTGCGGACCGGGGAGCTGTTTTTT.

The J gene is TRBJ1-2, the V gene TRBV2; 10 positions agree with TRBD1. Germline trimming cut 5 bases from V and 4 bases from J; bases unmatched to any gene: 7. The CDR3 is made up of 15 amino acids. Germline V gene sequence: CDR1 SNHLY, CDR2 FYNNEI. CDR3 nucleotides: TGTGCCAGCAGTCCGACAGGGGGCTTAGGCTATGGCTACACCTTC. Translating gives CASSPTGGLGYGYTF. The whole variable domain, remainder taken from reference TRBV2 and TRBJ1-2, is EPEVTQTPSHQVTQMGQEVILRCVPISNHLYFYWYRQILGQKVEFLVSFYNNEISEKSEIFDDQFSVERPDGSNFTLKIRSTKLEDSAMYFCASSPTGGLGYGYTFGSGTRLTVV.

The chain combines TRBV21-1 with TRBJ2-5; the table assigns TRBD1, which was not confirmed against the DNA. TRBV21-1 is reported as a pseudogene. The CDR3 is made up of 16 amino acids. DNA of the CDR3: TGTGCCTGCCAACATCTAATTGACAGGTTCCCCGAGACCCAGTACTTC. Residues: CACQHLIDRFPETQYF.

The J gene is TRBJ1-1, the V gene TRBV19; 10 bases align to TRBD1. Trimming cost V 5 bases and J 4 bases; bases outside gene matches: 7. The CDR3 runs to 15 residues. Germline CDR1 is LNHDA and CDR2 is SQIVND (reference sequence). The chain's CDR3 is CASSPGQGFSTEAFF. DNA of the CDR3: TGTGCCAGTAGTCCGGGACAGGGGTTTAGCACTGAAGCTTTCTTT.

This chain uses TRBV11-2 with TRBJ2-2; weak D call: TRBD1 (7 bases). The CDR3 runs 14 residues. CDR1 is SGHAT and CDR2 is FQNNGV in the germline V gene. V was pared by 2 bases and J by 6 bases, with 10 bases between. DNA of the CDR3: TGTGCCAGCAGCTTAATCAGGGGGGCCGGGGAGCTGTTTTTT. This sequence encodes CASSLIRGAGELFF.